Each of the 4 T cell receptor beta chains below was sequenced from the same sample in a study of blood T cells in healthy people across ages. For the second PCR, which ran for about 6 to 11 cycles, a sample-barcoded 5' primer and a J-beta primer mix were used. TCRdb recomputed calls from the 5' RACE reads with MiXCR, one row per CDR3 protein. This table holds about 930,000 distinct CDR3 sequences, almost 30% found once. This same sample was also part of a study on T cells of mothers and their children.

The specimen was blood. The receptors originated from a woman aged 40 to 50 in good health.

Many counts were recorded for this clonotype. This chain uses TRBV7-9 with TRBJ2-7; no definite D call. V gave up 5 bases and J gave up 2 bases, with 10 bases separating them. CDR1 is SEHNR, CDR2 FQNEAQ, per germline (reference sequence). The CDR3 extends over 13 amino acids. This chain's CDR3 is CASSAHGTYEQYF. Written as DNA, the CDR3 is TGTGCCAGCAGCGCTCATGGGACCTACGAGCAGTACTTC.

The V gene is TRBV7-2, the J gene TRBJ2-5; 7 bases line up with TRBD2. Germline V lookup: CDR1 SGHTA, CDR2 FQGNSA. CDR3 length: 13 amino acids. V trimming: 6 bases; J trimming: 5 bases; junction bases outside the gene matches: 6. The CDR3 region has the DNA TGTGCCAGCAGAGCCACTAGCGTCGAGACCCAGTACTTC. Amino acids: CASRATSVETQYF.

This clonotype was counted only a few times. The chain is built from TRBV5-1 and TRBJ1-1; tentatively, D is TRBD1 (5 bases). The CDR3 is 14 residues long. Germline CDR1 reads SGHRS; CDR2 reads YFSETQ. Trimming took off 7 bases at V and 7 bases at J, with 20 bases between the two ends. The CDR3 loop is CASRLTGETGEAFF. DNA for the CDR3: TGCGCCAGCCGTCTAACGGGGGAGACTGGTGAAGCTTTCTTT.

The V gene is TRBV7-9, the J gene TRBJ1-4; D remains unclear. The CDR3 has 12 residues. Trimming shortened V by 5 bases and J by 12 bases, and 13 bases separated the two germline ends. Germline V gives CDR1 SEHNR, CDR2 FQNEAQ (reference sequence). The CDR3 DNA reads as TGTGCCAGCAGCCCCGAACAAGAAGAACTGTTTTTT. This encodes CASSPEQEELFF.